One T cell receptor beta chain is described in this entry. The entry originates in a study of blood T cell repertoires in COVID-19. Study-level background: Donors in the United States, Italy and Spain gave samples during acute or convalescent COVID-19. T cells, B-cell-depleted T cells, or PBMCs supplied cDNA or gDNA.

Authors' methods: By means of reference gene primer amplification, nucleated cell counts were estimated. The repertoire was sequenced with immunoSEQ multiplex PCR; TCRdb's copy has only in-frame clones and lacks some. V, J and clone size reflect that table, while D and trimming were determined from the DNA. This repertoire shows about 240,000 clones, about 86% found once; its top ten account for more than 8%. The CDR3 loop spans 15 amino acids. Germline CDR1 SEHNR, CDR2 FQNEAQ (reference sequence). V was clipped by 0 bases and J by 6 bases, with 13 bases between them. The chain uses TRBV7-9 and TRBJ2-3; perhaps TRBD2 as D (6 bases). The TCR comes from an elderly woman with acute or convalescent COVID-19. Sequenced material: peripheral blood. The CDR3 DNA sequence: TGTGCCAGCAGCTTAGCGGCGGGGATTGTGGATACGCAGTATTTT. Translating it yields CASSLAAGIVDTQYF.